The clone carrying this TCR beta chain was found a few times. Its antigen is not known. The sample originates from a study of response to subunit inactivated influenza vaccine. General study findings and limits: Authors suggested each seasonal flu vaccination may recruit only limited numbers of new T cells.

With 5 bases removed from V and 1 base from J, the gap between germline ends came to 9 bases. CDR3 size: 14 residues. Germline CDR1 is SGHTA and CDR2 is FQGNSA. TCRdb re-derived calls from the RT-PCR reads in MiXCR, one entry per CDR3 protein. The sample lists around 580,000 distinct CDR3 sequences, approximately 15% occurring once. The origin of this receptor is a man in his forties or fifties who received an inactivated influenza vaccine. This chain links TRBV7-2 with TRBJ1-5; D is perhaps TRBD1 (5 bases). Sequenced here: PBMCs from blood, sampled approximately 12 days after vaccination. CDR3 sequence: CASSAGWSNQPQHF. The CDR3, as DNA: TGTGCCAGCAGCGCAGGGTGGAGCAATCAGCCCCAGCATTTT.